Listed below are T cell receptor beta chains from one sample, sequenced in a study of T cell responses to AZD1222 COVID-19 vaccine. The table came from immunoSEQ multiplex PCR; TCRdb's copy has only in-frame clones and leaves some out. The table shows tens of thousands of clones, with roughly 80% occurring only once. The specimen was peripheral blood, collected on day 0 of AZD1222 vaccination. The receptors come from an adult in good health. CDR3s include the opening cysteine and the closing phenylalanine or tryptophan. The D gene is left open where the match is weak. Size values are once, few and many counts, or a class for expanded clones, and some rows have none.

TRBD2	TRBJ2-1	TRBV11-2	once	15	TGTGCCAGCAGCTTAGTTAGCGGGGCATACAATGAGCAGTTCTTC	CASSLVSGAYNEQFF
-	TRBJ2-1	TRBV5-1	-	16	TGCGCCAGCAGTCCGGCTGCTGGTGCCTCCTACAATGAGCAGTTCTTC	CASSPAAGASYNEQFF
-	TRBJ2-1	TRBV29-1	-	11	TGCAGCGCCGACGGTTACAATGAGCAGTTCTTC	CSADGYNEQFF
-	TRBJ2-7	TRBV18	-	14	TGTGCCAGCTCACCGTCGGACAGCCCCTACGAGCAGTACTTC	CASSPSDSPYEQYF
TRBD1	TRBJ2-1	TRBV10-3	-	16	TGTGCCATCAGTGCGGGACAGGGGGCCCTATACAATGAGCAGTTCTTC	CAISAGQGALYNEQFF
-	TRBJ1-3	TRBV11-2	few	14	TGTGCCAGCAGCTTAGGCAGTTATGGAAACACCATATATTTT	CASSLGSYGNTIYF
TRBD1	TRBJ1-1	TRBV18	-	16	TGTGCCAGCTCCCGAGGTCAGGCAGGGGGGAGAACTGAAGCTTTCTTT	CASSRGQAGGRTEAFF
-	TRBJ2-5	TRBV29-1	-	13	TGCAGCGTTGTTACAGCAGGTGGGATGACCCAGTACTTC	CSVVTAGGMTQYF
-	TRBJ2-3	TRBV20-1	-	11	TGCAGTGCTATAAGCACAGATACGCAGTATTTT	CSAISTDTQYF
-	TRBJ1-5	TRBV7-2	few	13	TGTGCCAGCAGCTCGACGCCCAATCAGCCCCAGCATTTT	CASSSTPNQPQHF
-	TRBJ2-3	TRBV10-1	-	17	TGCGCCAGCAGTGAAGGATTAGGGGGAGGGCCCGCAGATACGCAGTATTTT	CASSEGLGGGPADTQYF
-	TRBJ2-3	TRBV6-6	-	14	TGTGCCAGCAGTTACGGCTTATCAGGAGATACGCAGTATTTT	CASSYGLSGDTQYF
TRBD2	TRBJ2-1	TRBV9	few	15	TGTGCCAGCAGCCGGACTAGCGGATCCTACAATGAGCAGTTCTTC	CASSRTSGSYNEQFF
-	TRBJ2-2	TRBV27	once	13	TGTGCCAGCTCAGTCCGCTACACCGGGGAGCTGTTTTTT	CASSVRYTGELFF
-	TRBJ2-1	TRBV2	-	15	TGTGCCAGCAGTGAACAAGGGCCCCGGGACAATGAGCAGTTCTTC	CASSEQGPRDNEQFF
-	TRBJ2-5	TRBV24-1	-	13	TGTGCCACCAGTGATACCCCCCAAGAGACCCAGTACTTC	CATSDTPQETQYF
-	TRBJ1-5	TRBV19	-	15	TGTGCCAGTAGTATAGGACTGAATAGCAATCAGCCCCAGCATTTT	CASSIGLNSNQPQHF
-	TRBJ2-1	TRBV2	-	16	TGTGCCAGCAGTGTATCCGGGGGATTCTTGCGTCATGAGCAGTTCTTC	CASSVSGGFLRHEQFF
TRBD2	TRBJ2-5	TRBV11-2	-	17	TGTGCCAGCAGCCAGGGACTAGCGGGAGGTACACAAGAGACCCAGTACTTC	CASSQGLAGGTQETQYF
-	TRBJ2-1	TRBV7-2	-	17	TGTGCCAGCAGGTCAATCCCGGGGCCAATCTCCTACAATGAGCAGTTCTTC	CASRSIPGPISYNEQFF
-	TRBJ2-1	TRBV30	-	12	TGTGCCTGGAGTGGAGGCCTACTAGCGCAGTTCTTC	CAWSGGLLAQFF
TRBD2	TRBJ2-7	TRBV27	many	16	TGTGCCAGCAGTTTATCGGTTAGCGGGAGGGCCCTCGAGCAGTACTTC	CASSLSVSGRALEQYF
TRBD1	TRBJ1-3	TRBV19	-	18	TGTGCCAGTAGTCCCAGACAGGGTCCAAGGAACTCTGGAAACACCATATATTTT	CASSPRQGPRNSGNTIYF
-	TRBJ2-5	TRBV18	-	12	TGTGCCAGCTCGAAGGGAAGAGAGACCCAGTACTTC	CASSKGRETQYF
TRBD1	TRBJ1-3	TRBV9	-	14	TGTGCCAGCAGCATACAGGGGGTTGGAAACACCATATATTTT	CASSIQGVGNTIYF
-	TRBJ1-2	TRBV28	-	13	TGTGCCACCGCGGATTCGAGCGCTTATGGCTACACCTTC	CATADSSAYGYTF
TRBD2	TRBJ2-7	TRBV19	few	15	TGTGCCAGTAGTAACCAGCGGGAGGGTCATTACGAGCAGTACTTC	CASSNQREGHYEQYF
-	TRBJ1-2	TRBV12-3/TRBV12-4	-	12	TGTGCCAGCAGTTTAGGCAGGGTTGGCTACACCTTC	CASSLGRVGYTF
-	TRBJ1-6	TRBV5-1	-	18	TGCGCCAGCAGCTTGGGCCACTTGCTCAGGGATTATAATTCACCCCTCCACTTT	CASSLGHLLRDYNSPLHF
-	TRBJ2-7	TRBV7-2	-	14	TGTGCCAGCAGCACCCAAGAGGATTCCCACGAGCAGTACTTC	CASSTQEDSHEQYF
-	TRBJ2-7	TRBV2	-	14	TGTGCCAGCACACTAGAATTCAGGGGTAACGAGCAGTACTTC	CASTLEFRGNEQYF
TRBD2	TRBJ2-3	TRBV5-8	-	18	TGTGCCAGCAGCTTGGGACTAGCACATCCTCTTGGCACAGATACGCAGTATTTT	CASSLGLAHPLGTDTQYF
-	TRBJ1-2	TRBV19	many	13	TGTGCCAGTACCCTGGACAGCTACAGAGGCTACACCTTC	CASTLDSYRGYTF
-	TRBJ1-6	TRBV6-5	once	15	TGTGCCAGCAGCCCCCTGACAGGAGGACATTCACCCCTCCACTTT	CASSPLTGGHSPLHF
-	TRBJ2-2	TRBV6-1	-	14	TGTGCCAGCAGTGAAGGAGAGGGGCCCGGGGAGCTGTTTTTT	CASSEGEGPGELFF
-	TRBJ1-6	TRBV5-1	-	14	TGCGCCAGCAGCTTGACGGGGGGCAATTCACCCCTCCACTTT	CASSLTGGNSPLHF